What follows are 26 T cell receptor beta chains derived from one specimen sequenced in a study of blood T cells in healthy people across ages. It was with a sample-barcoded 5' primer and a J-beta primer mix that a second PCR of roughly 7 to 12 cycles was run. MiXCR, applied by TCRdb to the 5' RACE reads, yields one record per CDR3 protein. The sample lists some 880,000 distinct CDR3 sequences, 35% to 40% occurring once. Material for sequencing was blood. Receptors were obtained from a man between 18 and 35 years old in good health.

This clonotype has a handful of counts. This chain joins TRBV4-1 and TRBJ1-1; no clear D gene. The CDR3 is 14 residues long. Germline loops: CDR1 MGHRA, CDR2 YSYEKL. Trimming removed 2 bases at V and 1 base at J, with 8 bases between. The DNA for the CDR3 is TGCGCCAGCAGCCAAAGGGAGCCGAACACTGAAGCTTTCTTT. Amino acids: CASSQREPNTEAFF.

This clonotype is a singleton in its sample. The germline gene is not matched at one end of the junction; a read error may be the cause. CDR3 in DNA: TGTGCCAGCAGTTTCGGGGAGAGGAACACTGAAGCTTCCTTT. Translating it yields CASSFGERNTEASF. The chain has TRBV12-3 or TRBV12-4 and TRBJ1-1; no clear D. This CDR3 is 14 amino acids long.

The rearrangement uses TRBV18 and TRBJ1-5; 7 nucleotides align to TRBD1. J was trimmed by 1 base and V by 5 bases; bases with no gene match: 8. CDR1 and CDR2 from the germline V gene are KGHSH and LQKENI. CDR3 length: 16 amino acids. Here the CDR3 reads CASSTQGLGSNQPQHF. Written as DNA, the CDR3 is TGTGCCAGCTCAACACAGGGGCTGGGAAGCAATCAGCCCCAGCATTTT.

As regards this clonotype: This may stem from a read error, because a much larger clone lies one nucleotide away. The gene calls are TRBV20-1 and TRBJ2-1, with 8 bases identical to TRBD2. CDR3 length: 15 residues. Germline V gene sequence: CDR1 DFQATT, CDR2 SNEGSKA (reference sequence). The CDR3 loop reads CSARLAGRSYDEQFF. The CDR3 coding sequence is TGCAGTGCTAGACTAGCGGGCCGCTCCTACGATGAGCAGTTCTTC.

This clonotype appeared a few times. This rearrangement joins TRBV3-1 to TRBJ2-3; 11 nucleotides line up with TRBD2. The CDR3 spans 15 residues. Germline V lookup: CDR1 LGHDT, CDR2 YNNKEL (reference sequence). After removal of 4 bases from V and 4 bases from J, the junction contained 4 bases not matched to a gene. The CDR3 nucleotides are TGTGCCAGCAGCCTTATAGCGGGGGGGCCAGATACGCAGTATTTT. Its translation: CASSLIAGGPDTQYF.

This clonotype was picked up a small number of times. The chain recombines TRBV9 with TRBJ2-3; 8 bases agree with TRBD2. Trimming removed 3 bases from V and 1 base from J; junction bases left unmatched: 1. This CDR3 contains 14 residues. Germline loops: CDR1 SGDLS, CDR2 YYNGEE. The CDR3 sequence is CASSAAGGTDTQYF. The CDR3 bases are TGTGCCAGCAGCGCAGCGGGGGGCACAGATACGCAGTATTTT.

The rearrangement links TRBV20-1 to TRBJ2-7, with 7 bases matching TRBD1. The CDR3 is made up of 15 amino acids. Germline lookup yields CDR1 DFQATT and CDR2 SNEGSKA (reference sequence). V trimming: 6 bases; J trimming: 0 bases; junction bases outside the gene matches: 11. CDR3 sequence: CSALNFDRASYEQYF. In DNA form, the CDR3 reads TGCAGTGCCTTGAACTTCGACAGGGCCTCCTACGAGCAGTACTTC.

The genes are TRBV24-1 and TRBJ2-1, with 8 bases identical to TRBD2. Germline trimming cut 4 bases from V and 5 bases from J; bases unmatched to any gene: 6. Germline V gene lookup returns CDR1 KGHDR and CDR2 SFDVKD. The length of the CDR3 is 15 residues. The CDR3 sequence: CATSDPGTRDNEQFF. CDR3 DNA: TGTGCCACCAGTGACCCCGGGACTAGGGACAATGAGCAGTTCTTC.

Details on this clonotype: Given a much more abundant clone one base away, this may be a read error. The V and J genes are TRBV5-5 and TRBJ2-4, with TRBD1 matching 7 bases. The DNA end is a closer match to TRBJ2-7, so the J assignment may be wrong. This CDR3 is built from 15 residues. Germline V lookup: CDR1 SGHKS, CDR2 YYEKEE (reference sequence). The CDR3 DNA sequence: TGTGCCTGCAGCTTGAGTCAGGGGGATATCTACGAGCAGTACTTC. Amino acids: CACSLSQGDIYEQYF.

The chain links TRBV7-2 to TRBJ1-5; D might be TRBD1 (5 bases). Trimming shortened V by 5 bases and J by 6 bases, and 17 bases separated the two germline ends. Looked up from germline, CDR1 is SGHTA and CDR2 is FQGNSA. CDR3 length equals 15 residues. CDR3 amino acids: CASSPAGAGSQPQHF. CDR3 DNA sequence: TGTGCCAGCAGCCCGGCCGGGGCAGGGAGTCAGCCCCAGCATTTT.

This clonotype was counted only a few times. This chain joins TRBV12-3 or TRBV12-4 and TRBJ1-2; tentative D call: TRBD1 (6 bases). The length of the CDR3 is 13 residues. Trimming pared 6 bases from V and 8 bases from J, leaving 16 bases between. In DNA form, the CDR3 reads TGTGCCAGCAGGCGGGGGGCAGGGTACGGCTACACCTTC. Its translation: CASRRGAGYGYTF.

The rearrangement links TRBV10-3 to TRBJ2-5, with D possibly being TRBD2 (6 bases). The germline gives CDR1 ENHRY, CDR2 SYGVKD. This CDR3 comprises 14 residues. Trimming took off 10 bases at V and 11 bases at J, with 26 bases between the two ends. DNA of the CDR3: TGTGCCACCGGGCCGCGGGGAAACGACAATGAGCAGTACTTC. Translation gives CATGPRGNDNEQYF.

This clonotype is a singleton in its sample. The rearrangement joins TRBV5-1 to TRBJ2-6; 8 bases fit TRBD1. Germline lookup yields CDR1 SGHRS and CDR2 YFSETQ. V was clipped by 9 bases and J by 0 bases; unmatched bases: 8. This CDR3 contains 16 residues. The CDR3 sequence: CATTTGVGSGANVLTF. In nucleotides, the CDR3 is TGCGCCACCACGACAGGGGTCGGCTCTGGGGCCAACGTCCTGACTTTC.

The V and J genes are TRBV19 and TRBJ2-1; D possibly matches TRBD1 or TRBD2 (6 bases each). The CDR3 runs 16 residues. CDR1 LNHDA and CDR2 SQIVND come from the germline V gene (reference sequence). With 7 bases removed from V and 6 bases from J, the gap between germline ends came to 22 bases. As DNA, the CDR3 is TGTGCCAGTATCGGCCATGAGGGGGTTAGCGGCAATGAGCAGTTCTTC. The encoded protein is CASIGHEGVSGNEQFF.

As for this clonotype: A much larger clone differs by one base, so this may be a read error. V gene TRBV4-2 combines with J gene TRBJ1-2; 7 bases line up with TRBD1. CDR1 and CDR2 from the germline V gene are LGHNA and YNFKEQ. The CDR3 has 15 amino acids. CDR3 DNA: TGTGCCAGCGGCCAAGATCTTCGACAGGGTAACGGCTACACCTTC. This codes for CASGQDLRQGNGYTF.

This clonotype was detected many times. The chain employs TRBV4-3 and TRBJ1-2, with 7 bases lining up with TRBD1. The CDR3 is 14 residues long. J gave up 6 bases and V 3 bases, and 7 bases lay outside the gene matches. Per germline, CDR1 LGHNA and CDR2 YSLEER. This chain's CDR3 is CASSQGQPWDGYTF. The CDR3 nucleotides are TGCGCCAGCAGCCAGGGACAGCCCTGGGATGGCTACACCTTC.

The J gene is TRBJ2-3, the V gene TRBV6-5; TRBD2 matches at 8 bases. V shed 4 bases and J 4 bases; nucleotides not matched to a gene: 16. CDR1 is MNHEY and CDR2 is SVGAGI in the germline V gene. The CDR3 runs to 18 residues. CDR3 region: CASSFAYTSGAFADTQYF. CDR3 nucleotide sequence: TGTGCCAGCAGTTTCGCCTACACTAGCGGAGCTTTCGCAGATACGCAGTATTTT.

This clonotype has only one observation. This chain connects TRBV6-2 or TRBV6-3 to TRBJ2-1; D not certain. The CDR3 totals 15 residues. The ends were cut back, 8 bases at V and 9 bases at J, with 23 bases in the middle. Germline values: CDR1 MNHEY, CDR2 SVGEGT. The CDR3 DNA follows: TGTGCCAGCGCGTTCAGGCCCCCTAATGTGGCTGAGCAGTTCTTC. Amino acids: CASAFRPPNVAEQFF.

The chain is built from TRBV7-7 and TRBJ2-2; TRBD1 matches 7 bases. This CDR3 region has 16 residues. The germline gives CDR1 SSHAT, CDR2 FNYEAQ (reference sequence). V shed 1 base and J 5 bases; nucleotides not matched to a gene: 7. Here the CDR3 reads CASSLGSSTGTGELFF. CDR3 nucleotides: TGTGCCAGCAGCTTAGGAAGCTCGACAGGGACCGGGGAGCTGTTTTTT.

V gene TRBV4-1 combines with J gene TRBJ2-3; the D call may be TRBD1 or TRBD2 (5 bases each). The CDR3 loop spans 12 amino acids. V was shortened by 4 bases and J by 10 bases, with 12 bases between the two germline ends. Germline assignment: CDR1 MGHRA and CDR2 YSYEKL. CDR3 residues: CASSPGTGAQYF. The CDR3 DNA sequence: TGCGCCAGCAGCCCCGGGACCGGGGCGCAGTATTTT.

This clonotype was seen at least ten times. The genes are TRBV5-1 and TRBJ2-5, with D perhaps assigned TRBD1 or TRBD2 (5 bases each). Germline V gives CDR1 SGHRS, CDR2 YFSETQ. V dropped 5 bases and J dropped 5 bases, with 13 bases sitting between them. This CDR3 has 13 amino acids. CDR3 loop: CASSRGVMETQYF. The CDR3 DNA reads TGCGCCAGCAGTCGAGGGGTGATGGAGACCCAGTACTTC.

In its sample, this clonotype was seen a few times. This CDR3 reads CASSEPSPGHRNQPQHF. Here the CDR3 DNA reads TGTGCCAGCAGTGAACCCTCCCCGGGACACCGGAATCAGCCCCAGCATTTT. The chain combines TRBV12-3 or TRBV12-4 with TRBJ1-5, with D maybe TRBD1 (6 bases). The CDR3 runs 17 residues. The V and J ends lost 5 bases and 4 bases respectively, with 21 bases between them.

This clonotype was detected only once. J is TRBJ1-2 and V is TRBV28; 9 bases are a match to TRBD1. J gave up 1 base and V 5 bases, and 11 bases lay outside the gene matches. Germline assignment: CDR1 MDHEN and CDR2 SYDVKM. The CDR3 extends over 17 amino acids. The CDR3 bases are TGTGCCAGCAGTCCCCTACAGGGGGCAGGAGATAACTATGGCTACACCTTC. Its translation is CASSPLQGAGDNYGYTF.

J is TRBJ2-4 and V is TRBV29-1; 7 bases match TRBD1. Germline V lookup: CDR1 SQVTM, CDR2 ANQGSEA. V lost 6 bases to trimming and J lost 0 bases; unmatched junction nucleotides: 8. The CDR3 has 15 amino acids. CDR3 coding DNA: TGCAGCGTGAGGACAGGTCCCATAGCCAAAAACATTCAGTACTTC. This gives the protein CSVRTGPIAKNIQYF.

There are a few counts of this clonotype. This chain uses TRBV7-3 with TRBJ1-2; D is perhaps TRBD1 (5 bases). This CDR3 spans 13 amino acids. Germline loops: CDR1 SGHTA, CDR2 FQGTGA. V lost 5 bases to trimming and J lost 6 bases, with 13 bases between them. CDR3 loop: CASSAQAGHGYTF. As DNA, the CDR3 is TGTGCCAGCAGCGCCCAGGCAGGGCATGGCTACACCTTC.

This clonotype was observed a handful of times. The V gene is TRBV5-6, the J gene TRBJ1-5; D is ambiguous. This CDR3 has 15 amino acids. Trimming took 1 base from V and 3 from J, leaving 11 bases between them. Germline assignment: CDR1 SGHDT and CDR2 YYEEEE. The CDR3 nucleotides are TGTGCCAGCAGCTTGTCCCAGGCACCCAATCAGCCCCAGCATTTT. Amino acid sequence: CASSLSQAPNQPQHF.